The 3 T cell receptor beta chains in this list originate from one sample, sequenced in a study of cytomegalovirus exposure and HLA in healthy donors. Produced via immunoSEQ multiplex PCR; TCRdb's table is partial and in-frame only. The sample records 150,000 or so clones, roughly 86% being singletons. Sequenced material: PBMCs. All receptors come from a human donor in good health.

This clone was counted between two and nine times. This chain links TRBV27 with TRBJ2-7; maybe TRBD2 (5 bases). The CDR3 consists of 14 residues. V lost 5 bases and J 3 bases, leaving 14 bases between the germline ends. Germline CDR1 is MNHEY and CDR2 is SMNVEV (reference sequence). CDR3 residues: CASSQLVPGYEQYF. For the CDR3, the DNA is TGTGCCAGCAGTCAACTAGTTCCAGGCTACGAGCAGTACTTC.

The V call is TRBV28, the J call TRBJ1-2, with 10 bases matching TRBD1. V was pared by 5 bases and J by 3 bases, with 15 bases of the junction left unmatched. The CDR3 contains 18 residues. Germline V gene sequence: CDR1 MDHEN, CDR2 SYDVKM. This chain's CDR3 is CASSPGQGVLGAHYGYTF. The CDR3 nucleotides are TGTGCCAGCAGTCCCGGACAGGGGGTCTTGGGGGCTCACTATGGCTACACCTTC.

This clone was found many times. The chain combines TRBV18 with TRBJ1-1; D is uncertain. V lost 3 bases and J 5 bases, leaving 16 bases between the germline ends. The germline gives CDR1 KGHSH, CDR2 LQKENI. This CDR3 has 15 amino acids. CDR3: CASSPLGGYLTEAFF. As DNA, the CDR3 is TGTGCCAGCTCACCGTTGGGAGGGTACTTAACTGAAGCTTTCTTT.